What follows are 17 T cell receptor beta chains derived from one specimen sequenced in a study of immune evolution from preneoplasia to lung adenocarcinoma. Sequencing used immunoSEQ multiplex PCR; TCRdb keeps in-frame clones, though not all of them. The table includes 15,000 or so clones, 85% detected once. The sample was FFPE lung adenocarcinoma in situ tissue. The origin of the receptors is a donor older than 65 with lung adenocarcinoma.

Notes on this clone: Other DNA sequences in the same sample also yield this CDR3. This chain links TRBV19 with TRBJ2-7, with 7 bases matching TRBD1. This CDR3 has 14 amino acids. Germline loops: CDR1 LNHDA, CDR2 SQIVND (reference sequence). J gave up 2 bases and V 8 bases, and 9 bases lay outside the gene matches. The chain's CDR3 is CASSPGQPPYEQYF. The CDR3 DNA sequence: TGTGCCAGTTCACCGGGACAGCCCCCCTACGAGCAGTACTTC.

The gene calls are TRBV29-1 and TRBJ2-7; weak D call: TRBD2 (6 bases). Trimming took off 7 bases at V and 6 bases at J, with 19 bases between the two ends. This CDR3 has 13 amino acids. Per the germline V gene, CDR1 is SQVTM and CDR2 is ANQGSEA. CDR3: CSATHGTFSEQYF. The CDR3 DNA follows: TGCAGCGCCACCCATGGGACTTTCTCCGAGCAGTACTTC.

V is TRBV18 and J is TRBJ2-5; tentative D call: TRBD2 (5 bases). V lost 3 bases and J 2 bases, leaving 7 bases between the germline ends. Germline-derived CDR1 and CDR2 are KGHSH and LQKENI. This CDR3 comprises 13 residues. CDR3 loop: CASSPGIQETQYF. The CDR3 DNA follows: TGTGCCAGCTCACCCGGGATTCAAGAGACCCAGTACTTC. Combining the CDR3 with reference TRBV18 and TRBJ2-5 gives the whole variable domain NAGVMQNPRHLVRRRGQEARLRCSPMKGHSHVYWYRQLPEEGLKFMVYLQKENIIDESGMPKERFSAEFPKEGPSILRIQQVVRGDSAAYFCASSPGIQETQYFGPGTRLLVL.

This rearrangement joins TRBV5-8 to TRBJ2-1; D remains unclear. V gave up 6 bases and J gave up 4 bases, with 14 bases separating them. The CDR3 covers 14 residues. Germline V gene lookup returns CDR1 SGHTS and CDR2 YDEGEE. The CDR3 DNA reads TGTGCCAGCAAATTGGGGTTCGGGTACAATGAGCAGTTCTTC. Amino acid sequence: CASKLGFGYNEQFF.

The chain employs TRBV7-2 and TRBJ1-6; D is uncertain. With 3 bases removed from V and 7 bases from J, the gap between germline ends came to 10 bases. The CDR3 extends over 14 amino acids. CDR1 is SGHTA and CDR2 is FQGNSA in the germline V gene. The CDR3 loop is CASSFGVYNSPLHF. CDR3 nucleotides: TGTGCCAGCAGCTTCGGGGTCTACAATTCACCCCTCCACTTT. The full variable domain, completed using reference TRBV7-2 and TRBJ1-6, is GAGVSQSPSNKVTEKGKDVELRCDPISGHTALYWYRQSLGQGLEFLIYFQGNSAPDKSGLPSDRFSAERTGGSVSTLTIQRTQQEDSAVYLCASSFGVYNSPLHFGNGTRLTVT.

The chain is built from TRBV25-1 and TRBJ1-2; TRBD1 matches at 10 bases. V was pared by 9 bases and J by 8 bases, with 9 bases of the junction left unmatched. In germline, CDR1 is MGHDK, CDR2 SYGVNS. CDR3 length: 13 residues. The CDR3 DNA reads as TGTGCCAGTAACCGCGGGACAGGGGTCGGCTACACCTTC. Translated, it gives CASNRGTGVGYTF.

The chain carries TRBV19 and TRBJ2-7; 10 bases agree with TRBD1. The germline CDR1 and CDR2 sequences are LNHDA and SQIVND (reference sequence). The CDR3 is made up of 15 amino acids. With V trimmed by 5 bases and J by 5 bases, 9 bases remained unmatched. The CDR3 protein is CASSPSRDRGDEQYF. CDR3 coding DNA: TGTGCCAGTAGTCCAAGCCGGGACAGGGGTGACGAGCAGTACTTC.

This chain uses TRBV10-3 with TRBJ2-1; 9 bases line up with TRBD2. V was pared by 4 bases and J by 5 bases, with 12 bases of the junction left unmatched. This CDR3 region has 17 residues. Germline-derived CDR1 and CDR2 are ENHRY and SYGVKD. The CDR3 protein is CAISAQASGMRDNEQFF. The CDR3 DNA sequence: TGTGCCATCAGTGCCCAGGCTAGCGGGATGAGGGACAATGAGCAGTTCTTC.

The chain joins TRBV11-2 to TRBJ2-1, with D hard to call. The CDR3 contains 14 residues. CDR1 and CDR2 (germline): SGHAT, FQNNGV. V lost 2 bases to trimming and J lost 5 bases, with 10 bases between them. In nucleotides, the CDR3 is TGTGCCAGCAGCTTACTAGGCTCAGACAATGAGCAGTTCTTC. This translates into CASSLLGSDNEQFF.

This sequence joins TRBV5-4 and TRBJ2-7; D uncertain. The CDR3 length is 13 residues. In germline, CDR1 is SGHNT, CDR2 YYREEE (reference sequence). The ends were cut back, 0 bases at V and 7 bases at J, with 11 bases in the middle. CDR3 bases: TGTGCCAGCAGCTTGGACTCAAGCCTTGAGCAGTACTTC. Translation gives CASSLDSSLEQYF. Supplemented by reference TRBV5-4 and TRBJ2-7, the full variable domain reads ETGVTQSPTHLIKTRGQQVTLRCSSQSGHNTVSWYQQALGQGPQFIFQYYREEENGRGNFPPRFSGLQFPNYSSELNVNALELDDSALYLCASSLDSSLEQYFGPGTRLTVT.

The genes are TRBV10-3 and TRBJ1-2; possible D gene TRBD1, 6 bases. Germline V gene data show CDR1 as ENHRY and CDR2 as SYGVKD. The CDR3 is made up of 15 amino acids. Trimming left V 0 bases short and J 4 bases short, with 12 bases between. In nucleotides, the CDR3 is TGTGCCATCAGTGAGTCCACAGGGTCGGGCTATGGCTACACCTTC. This gives the protein CAISESTGSGYGYTF.

V gene TRBV2 combines with J gene TRBJ2-1, with D uncertain. CDR1 is SNHLY and CDR2 is FYNNEI in the germline V gene. This CDR3 is built from 14 residues. V was cut by 6 bases and J by 0 bases, with 9 bases left in between. CDR3 region: CASRALSSYNEQFF. As DNA, the CDR3 is TGTGCCAGCAGAGCCCTGAGCTCCTACAATGAGCAGTTCTTC.

The chain carries TRBV10-2 and TRBJ1-2, with D possibly being TRBD1 (6 bases). CDR1 and CDR2 from the germline V gene are WSHSY and SAAADI. V was clipped by 2 bases and J by 2 bases, with 15 bases between them. This CDR3 is built from 16 residues. As DNA, the CDR3 is TGCGCCAGCAGTGAGACTGGAAATGACAGGAACTATGGCTACACCTTC. Residues: CASSETGNDRNYGYTF.

This clone has just a few counts. The genes are TRBV9 and TRBJ1-1, with D unclear. The germline V and J ends were trimmed by 2 bases and 4 bases, with 15 bases remaining between them. This CDR3 is 15 amino acids long. Germline CDR1 is SGDLS and CDR2 is YYNGEE. Here the CDR3 DNA reads TGTGCCAGCAGCGTCCATCCCCACATGGGCACTGAAGCTTTCTTT. Protein: CASSVHPHMGTEAFF.

This clone is large (0.1 to 1%) within its sample. The chain links TRBV15 to TRBJ1-4; 11 nucleotides align to TRBD1. Looked up from germline, CDR1 is LNHNV and CDR2 is YYDKDF (reference sequence). V lost 4 bases and J lost 8; bases outside the gene matches: 3. CDR3 length equals 14 residues. The CDR3 DNA follows: TGTGCCACCAGCATGGGACAGGGGGAGGAAAAACTGTTTTTT. This codes for CATSMGQGEEKLFF.

This rearrangement joins TRBV19 to TRBJ2-7; 7 bases map to TRBD1. In germline, CDR1 is LNHDA, CDR2 SQIVND (reference sequence). V was clipped by 6 bases and J by 1 base; unmatched bases: 9. The CDR3 covers 15 residues. CDR3 region: CASSAAGTASYEQYF. The CDR3 coding sequence is TGTGCCAGTAGCGCTGCCGGGACAGCTTCCTACGAGCAGTACTTC.

The genes are TRBV10-3 and TRBJ2-1; no clear D. The germline V gene has CDR1 ENHRY and CDR2 SYGVKD. V lost 0 bases, J lost 10 bases, and 10 bases lay in between. The CDR3 is 13 residues long. The chain's CDR3 is CAISESLGKEQFF. CDR3 in DNA: TGTGCCATCAGTGAGTCTCTGGGCAAAGAGCAGTTCTTC.